What follows are 5 T cell receptor delta chains derived from one specimen sequenced in a study of DNA immune sequencing with unique molecular identifiers. Genomic DNA underwent 32-plex PCR targeting all 8 TRDV and 4 TRDJ genes. A 12-nucleotide UMI was added during 3 barcoding PCR cycles before adapter PCR. TCRdb re-processed the multiplex PCR reads via CATT. The sample holds 650 to 800 delta-chain clones, 4.4% seen once. Sequenced input: gamma-delta T cells from PBMCs. Receptors originate from a human donor in good health.

By share, this clone counts as medium-sized. The chain has TRDV2 and TRDJ1; 7 bases map to TRDD3. The V segment lost 1 base and the J segment 0 bases; nucleotides outside the gene matches: 7. The CDR3 is made up of 16 amino acids. Germline assignment: CDR1 GEAIGNYY and CDR2 EKD. The CDR3 sequence is CACDTLGVSYTDKLIF. CDR3 coding DNA: TGTGCCTGTGACACGCTGGGGGTCTCGTACACCGATAAACTCATCTTT.

Concerning this clone: This DNA's translation differs at residue 8 from TCRdb's protein, which comes from a much larger clone; a read error is likely, and the protein shown is translated from the DNA. This sequence joins TRDV2 and TRDJ1; TRDD3 might be the D (6 bases). The CDR3 sequence is 18 residues long. CDR1 is GEAIGNYY, CDR2 EKD, per germline. V dropped 4 bases and J dropped 0 bases, with 23 bases sitting between them. The CDR3: CACDVLGNLIENTDKLIF. CDR3 DNA sequence: TGTGCCTGTGATGTGCTGGGGAATTTAATTGAGAACACCGATAAACTCATCTTT.

Judged by abundance, this clone is medium-sized. The chain combines TRDV2 with TRDJ1; TRDD3 aligns across 11 bases. Trimming removed 2 bases from V and 2 bases from J; junction bases left unmatched: 6. Germline-derived CDR1 and CDR2 are GEAIGNYY and EKD. The CDR3 sequence is 16 residues long. The CDR3 loop is CACDIMGDTGTDKLIF. CDR3 DNA sequence: TGTGCCTGTGACATAATGGGGGATACGGGGACCGATAAACTCATCTTT.

This clone was observed a few times. Just one base apart from a much larger clone, this may be a read error. This chain joins TRDV2 and TRDJ1, with 7 positions matching TRDD3. Trimming at V came to 2 bases and at J to 3 bases, leaving 11 bases not matched to a gene. The CDR3 length is 16 residues. The germline V gene has CDR1 GEAIGNYY and CDR2 EKD. The DNA for the CDR3 is TGTGCCTGTGACAGACTGAGGGATACAAGGTCCGATAAACTCATCTTT. Protein sequence: CACDRLRDTRSDKLIF.

This clone appeared a few times. The chain is built from TRDV2 and TRDJ2; 9 nucleotides align to TRDD3. The CDR3 contains 17 residues. In germline, CDR1 is GEAIGNYY, CDR2 EKD. J lost 2 bases, V lost 1 base, and 7 bases had no gene match. The CDR3 nucleotides read TGTGCCTGTGACACTTTGACTGGGGGACACTTGACAGCACAACTCTTCTTT. Its translation is CACDTLTGGHLTAQLFF.